A selection of T cell receptor beta chains follows, all from one sample in a study of blood T cells in healthy people across ages. Each CDR3 protein gets one entry after TCRdb re-called the 5' RACE reads with MiXCR. The repertoire has roughly 680,000 distinct CDR3 sequences, around 20% of them found once; the top ten carry 3% to 4%. Sequencing was carried out using blood. These TCRs come from a man between 65 and 85 years old in good health. The CDR3 runs from the conserved cysteine through the conserved F or W. D genes are given only for firm matches. The listing skips clone size in some rows; elsewhere it reads once, few, many or a size class.

DNA	CDR3	D	size	V	J
TGTGCCAGCAGTATCCGGGACGTCACCGGGGAGCTGTTTTTT	CASSIRDVTGELFF	NA	once	TRBV12-3/TRBV12-4	TRBJ2-2
TGTGCCAGCTCACCAAAGACTAGCGGGATGAGCTCCTACGAGCAGTACTTC	CASSPKTSGMSSYEQYF	TRBD2	NA	TRBV18	TRBJ2-7
TGCAGCGTTCGGGGCCCTTCCAATGAGCAGTTCTTC	CSVRGPSNEQFF	NA	NA	TRBV29-1	TRBJ2-1
TGTGCCAGCAGTTCCACCGGGACTAGCGACTCCTGGGCCCAGTACTTC	CASSSTGTSDSWAQYF	TRBD2	few	TRBV12-3/TRBV12-4	TRBJ2-5
TGTGCCAGCAGCTTGGACAGGTCTCCACTCCTTATATATTTT	CASSLDRSPLLIYF	TRBD1	NA	TRBV7-9	TRBJ1-3
TGTGCCAGCAGCTTAGAAGCGGTCGGGACCCAGTACTTC	CASSLEAVGTQYF	NA	few	TRBV7-8	TRBJ2-5
TGTGCCAGCAGCTTTTTGAGGGCGGGAGGGCCGCAGCAGTACTTC	CASSFLRAGGPQQYF	TRBD2	once	TRBV7-2	TRBJ2-7
TGTGCCAGCAGCTTAGCAGGCAGGGCCTCTGGAAACACCATATATTTT	CASSLAGRASGNTIYF	NA	few	TRBV7-9	TRBJ1-3
TGTGCCAGCAGCTCCCTTGGGGACAGGGGATTAGCCAAAAACATTCAGTACTTC	CASSSLGDRGLAKNIQYF	TRBD1	few	TRBV7-2	TRBJ2-4
TGTGCCAGCAGTGTAGAAGGTGAGCAGTTCTTC	CASSVEGEQFF	NA	NA	TRBV28	TRBJ2-1
TGTGCCAGCACCTCTTCCCGGACAGTTTACGAGCAGTACTTC	CASTSSRTVYEQYF	NA	NA	TRBV12-3/TRBV12-4	TRBJ2-7
TGCGCCAGCCTTCCAGTATCGGGGTCCTACAATGAGCAGTTCTTC	CASLPVSGSYNEQFF	NA	NA	TRBV4-1	TRBJ2-1
TGTGCCAGCAGCGCCTTCGGGACAGGAGAAAACATTCAGTACTTC	CASSAFGTGENIQYF	TRBD1	few	TRBV9	TRBJ2-4
TGTGCCAGCAGCCAACTTACCCGGACAGCTATGAACACTGAAGCTTTCTTT	CASSQLTRTAMNTEAFF	NA	few	TRBV3-1	TRBJ1-1
TGTGCCAGCAGTTACTCGGTCAGGGGGAACACTGAAGCTTTCTTT	CASSYSVRGNTEAFF	NA	NA	TRBV6-6	TRBJ1-1
TGTGCCAGCAGCTTAGAGACCTGGAGTACAGATACGCAGTATTTT	CASSLETWSTDTQYF	NA	NA	TRBV7-2	TRBJ2-3
TGTGCCAGCAGCATGACCGGGACTGAGCATTCCGTCACAGATACGCAGTATTTT	CASSMTGTEHSVTDTQYF	NA	NA	TRBV7-9	TRBJ2-3
TGCGCCAGCAGCCAAGAGAGAGGAAGAGATGAGCAGTTCTTC	CASSQERGRDEQFF	NA	NA	TRBV4-3	TRBJ2-1